One sample yielded the 29 T cell receptor beta chains listed below, sequenced in a study of T cells in Graves' hyperthyroidism and ophthalmopathy. RNA transcripts served as the template for amplifying TCR beta CDR3 regions. HTBI primers were the set used in a first-round RT-PCR of the TCR CDR3. TCRdb reanalysed the multiplex PCR reads using MiXCR and keeps one entry per CDR3 protein. The data contain approximately 400,000 distinct CDR3 sequences, approximately 13% of them seen just once; the ten biggest clones take up about 20%. Source material: blood. The receptor source for this set is a man younger than 45 with Graves' hyperthyroidism that later progressed to Graves' ophthalmopathy.

This clonotype has at least ten counts. The V gene is TRBV7-9, the J gene TRBJ2-7; D unresolved. Trimming shortened V by 5 bases and J by 2 bases, and 13 bases separated the two germline ends. The germline CDR1 and CDR2 sequences are SEHNR and FQNEAQ (reference sequence). The CDR3 is made up of 14 amino acids. This CDR3 is CASSRGLEPYEQYF. The CDR3 nucleotides are TGTGCCAGCAGCCGAGGTCTGGAACCCTACGAGCAGTACTTC.

This clonotype has at least ten counts. The chain employs TRBV7-2 and TRBJ1-4, with 10 bases matching TRBD1. CDR1 is SGHTA, CDR2 FQGNSA, per germline. This CDR3 has 14 residues. V lost 3 bases and J lost 8; bases outside the gene matches: 3. DNA for the CDR3: TGTGCCAGCAGCTTCGACAGGGGGCGGGAAAAACTGTTTTTT. Translation gives CASSFDRGREKLFF.

This clonotype was recorded at least ten times. V is TRBV11-2 and J is TRBJ2-3; 7 nucleotides match TRBD1. Per the germline V gene, CDR1 is SGHAT and CDR2 is FQNNGV. V was pared by 4 bases and J by 3 bases, with 4 bases of the junction left unmatched. The CDR3 has 14 residues. The CDR3 DNA is TGTGCCAGCAGCTCGCTCAGGGGGACAGATACGCAGTATTTT. It encodes CASSSLRGTDTQYF.

The J gene is TRBJ2-5, the V gene TRBV5-6; D unresolved. Trimming shortened V by 2 bases and J by 5 bases, and 22 bases separated the two germline ends. CDR1 SGHDT and CDR2 YYEEEE come from the germline V gene. The CDR3 runs 17 residues. CDR3 in amino acids: CASSFWGEVYGYETQYF. The CDR3 coding sequence is TGTGCCAGCAGCTTCTGGGGTGAGGTTTACGGATATGAGACCCAGTACTTC.

The gene calls are TRBV9 and TRBJ1-2; 12 bases match TRBD1. Unmatched junction bases numbered 7, after V lost 0 bases and J lost 7 bases. The length of the CDR3 is 16 residues. CDR1 is SGDLS, CDR2 YYNGEE, per germline. CDR3 nucleotides: TGTGCCAGCAGCGTAGATCTGGGACAGGGGGCGGGTGGCTACACCTTC. It codes for CASSVDLGQGAGGYTF.

A note on this clonotype: A much larger clone is a single base away; this may be a read error. This chain joins TRBV6-1 and TRBJ2-7; D is possibly TRBD2 (6 bases). Trimming shortened V by 3 bases and J by 3 bases, and 9 bases separated the two germline ends. The CDR3 has 13 amino acids. Germline V CDR1 and CDR2: MNHNS, SASEGT. CDR3 DNA: TGTGCCAGCAGTGACGGGGGTTTCTACGAGCAGTACTTC. Its translation: CASSDGGFYEQYF.

Remarks on this clonotype: The junction differs from germline at one of its ends, possibly a read error. The chain has TRBV10-3 and TRBJ2-2, with 7 bases fitting TRBD1. This CDR3 region has 14 residues. Germline V lookup: CDR1 ENHRY, CDR2 SYGVKD. This CDR3 reads CAISRTGDTGELFF. DNA of the CDR3: TGTGCAATCAGTCGGACAGGAGACACCGGGGAGCTGTTTTTT.

At least ten counts were recorded for this clonotype. The chain employs TRBV20-1 and TRBJ2-7; the D is unclear. V was cut by 3 bases and J by 6 bases, with 9 bases left in between. CDR1 and CDR2 (germline): DFQATT, SNEGSKA (reference sequence). This CDR3 is built from 11 residues. DNA for the CDR3: TGCAGTGCTAGGGTCGGGCCCGAGCAGTACTTC. Translation gives CSARVGPEQYF.

This chain connects TRBV7-2 to TRBJ2-7; 11 bases line up with TRBD1. The CDR3 has 13 amino acids. The V segment lost 7 bases and the J segment 4 bases; nucleotides outside the gene matches: 3. The germline V gene has CDR1 SGHTA and CDR2 FQGNSA. The chain's CDR3 is CASIGQGAYEQYF. For the CDR3, the DNA is TGTGCCAGCATCGGACAGGGGGCATACGAGCAGTACTTC.

This clonotype was detected only a few times. The chain has TRBV30 and TRBJ1-2, with TRBD1 identical over 7 bases. V gave up 2 bases and J gave up 3 bases; unmatched junction bases: 3. Germline loops: CDR1 GTSNPN, CDR2 SVGIG (reference sequence). CDR3 size: 13 residues. Here the CDR3 reads CAWSSGGYYGYTF. CDR3 DNA: TGTGCCTGGAGTTCAGGGGGTTACTATGGCTACACCTTC.

There are many counts of this clonotype. CDR3: CASSSKSAGSGNTIYF. The CDR3 DNA reads as TGTGCCAGCAGCTCAAAGTCGGCGGGGTCTGGAAACACCATATATTTT. The chain has TRBV7-9 and TRBJ1-3; D is undetermined. The CDR3 has 16 amino acids. CDR1 and CDR2 (germline): SEHNR, FQNEAQ (reference sequence). Trimming took 4 bases from V and 1 from J, leaving 14 bases between them.

This clonotype has a count of ten or more. V and J are TRBV6-1 and TRBJ1-1; no clear D. V shed 7 bases and J shed 8 bases, with 14 bases lying between them. Germline loops: CDR1 MNHNS, CDR2 SASEGT. This CDR3 contains 12 residues. CDR3 sequence (DNA): TGTGCCAGCATCTCGCCGGGAAGAGAAGCTTTCTTT. Residues: CASISPGREAFF.

The sample holds many counts of this clonotype. CDR3 DNA sequence: TGTGCCAGCAGTCCGGGACAGGGAGCAACTAATGAAAAACTGTTTTTT. Protein product: CASSPGQGATNEKLFF. V usage is TRBV2 and J usage is TRBJ1-4; 9 nucleotides match TRBD1. This CDR3 is built from 16 residues. Germline V gives CDR1 SNHLY, CDR2 FYNNEI. The trim removed 5 bases at V and 0 bases at J, leaving 4 bases unmatched. Together with reference TRBV2 and TRBJ1-4, the CDR3 gives the full variable domain: EPEVTQTPSHQVTQMGQEVILRCVPISNHLYFYWYRQILGQKVEFLVSFYNNEISEKSEIFDDQFSVERPDGSNFTLKIRSTKLEDSAMYFCASSPGQGATNEKLFFGSGTQLSVL.

In nucleotides, the CDR3 is TGCGCCAGCAGACCACAGGGGGAGGATGAGCAGTTCTTC. Translation: CASRPQGEDEQFF. This rearrangement joins TRBV5-1 to TRBJ2-1; 8 bases map to TRBD1. V gave up 5 bases and J gave up 8 bases; unmatched junction bases: 6. The CDR3 sequence is 13 residues long. Germline loops: CDR1 SGHRS, CDR2 YFSETQ.

At least ten counts were recorded for this clonotype. The chain uses TRBV2 and TRBJ2-5, with 9 bases that match TRBD2. V was pared by 7 bases and J by 2 bases, with 5 bases of the junction left unmatched. Germline V lookup: CDR1 SNHLY, CDR2 FYNNEI. The CDR3 extends over 14 amino acids. The DNA for the CDR3 is TGTGCCAGCATCGCTAGCGGGGCACAAGAGACCCAGTACTTC. Translating it yields CASIASGAQETQYF.

The sample holds many counts of this clonotype. The rearrangement links TRBV6-5 to TRBJ2-5; TRBD1 or TRBD2 may be the D gene (6 bases each). CDR1 and CDR2 from the germline V gene are MNHEY and SVGAGI. With 2 bases removed from V and 2 bases from J, the gap between germline ends came to 24 bases. This CDR3 contains 19 residues. This CDR3 is CASSYTRLVEGGIQETQYF. In nucleotides, the CDR3 is TGTGCCAGCAGTTACACACGACTGGTGGAGGGGGGAATACAAGAGACCCAGTACTTC.

V gene TRBV20-1 combines with J gene TRBJ1-2, with 8 nucleotides matching TRBD1. With 0 bases clipped from V and 0 bases from J, the junction kept 18 bases outside the gene matches. CDR3 length: 20 residues. Germline CDR1 DFQATT, CDR2 SNEGSKA (reference sequence). The CDR3 is CSARDSRGGQAKSSNYGYTF. The CDR3 bases are TGCAGTGCTAGAGATTCGAGGGGGGGACAGGCAAAATCGTCTAACTATGGCTACACCTTC.

This clonotype has a handful of counts. The J gene is TRBJ2-5, the V gene TRBV10-2; perhaps TRBD2 as D (5 bases). Germline CDR1 reads WSHSY; CDR2 reads SAAADI. CDR3 length equals 14 residues. Trimming took 10 bases from V and 2 from J, leaving 17 bases between them. The CDR3 is CATWENSEQETQYF. Written as DNA, the CDR3 is TGCGCCACTTGGGAGAACAGCGAACAAGAGACCCAGTACTTC.

The rearrangement uses TRBV7-2 and TRBJ1-3; the D is unclear. Between the trimmed V and J ends, which lost 5 bases and 0 bases, there was a span of 8 bases. The CDR3 is 14 amino acids. Germline CDR1 SGHTA, CDR2 FQGNSA. CDR3 protein: CASSHESSGNTIYF. The CDR3 DNA reads TGTGCCAGCAGCCACGAGAGCTCTGGAAACACCATATATTTT.

This clonotype was recorded at least ten times. The rearrangement uses TRBV6-1 and TRBJ1-4, with 10 bases lining up with TRBD1. Germline CDR1 and CDR2: MNHNS and SASEGT. The CDR3 totals 15 residues. V shed 5 bases and J 4 bases; nucleotides not matched to a gene: 4. Here the CDR3 reads CASSRTGGHNEKLFF. The CDR3, as DNA: TGTGCCAGCAGTCGGACAGGGGGGCATAATGAAAAACTGTTTTTT.

This clonotype was observed a handful of times. This sequence joins TRBV13 and TRBJ1-6; 9 nucleotides match TRBD1. The CDR3 runs 14 residues. The V gene end was trimmed by 5 bases and the J gene end by 7 bases; junction bases not matched to a gene: 3. Looked up from germline, CDR1 is PRHDT and CDR2 is FYEKMQ (reference sequence). The CDR3 loop is CASSGTGTNSPLHF. The CDR3 DNA is TGTGCCAGCAGCGGGACAGGGACCAATTCACCCCTCCACTTT. The whole variable domain, remainder taken from reference TRBV13 and TRBJ1-6, is AAGVIQSPRHLIKEKRETATLKCYPIPRHDTVYWYQQGPGQDPQFLISFYEKMQSDKGSIPDRFSAQQFSDYHSELNMSSLELGDSALYFCASSGTGTNSPLHFGNGTRLTVT.

This clonotype was seen ten or more times. The V and J genes are TRBV5-6 and TRBJ1-1; D is ambiguous. Germline V CDR1 and CDR2: SGHDT, YYEEEE. Trimming stripped 0 bases from V and 4 bases from J, with 13 bases between. CDR3 length: 15 amino acids. The CDR3 protein is CASSLDSDEGTEAFF. CDR3 nucleotide sequence: TGTGCCAGCAGCTTGGATTCAGATGAGGGCACTGAAGCTTTCTTT.

The rearrangement joins TRBV29-1 to TRBJ2-1, with D possibly being TRBD1 (6 bases). CDR1 and CDR2 from the germline V gene are SQVTM and ANQGSEA. This CDR3 is 12 amino acids long. The V end was cut by 7 bases, the J end by 7 bases, with 14 bases between. In DNA form, the CDR3 reads TGCAGCGCCCTGACAGGAGGTAATGAGCAGTTCTTC. Protein sequence: CSALTGGNEQFF.

About this clonotype: An end of the junction differs from the germline gene, which may be a read error. The rearrangement links TRBV2 to TRBJ2-2, with D possibly TRBD2 on 7 matching bases. This CDR3 contains 18 residues. Germline-derived CDR1 and CDR2 are SNHLY and FYNNEI. The CDR3 reads CASSPWGLRVGGGGELVF. CDR3 nucleotide sequence: TGTGCCAGCAGCCCATGGGGACTACGAGTGGGGGGCGGCGGGGAGCTGGTTTTT.

This clonotype was counted at least ten times. In nucleotides, the CDR3 is TGCGCCAGCAGCCCTCCCGGGACCCCGGGGGAGCAGTACTTC. Its translation is CASSPPGTPGEQYF. J is TRBJ2-7 and V is TRBV4-1; D is tentatively TRBD1 or TRBD2 (5 bases each). The CDR3 runs to 14 residues. The germline gives CDR1 MGHRA, CDR2 YSYEKL. V dropped 4 bases and J dropped 7 bases, with 17 bases sitting between them.

This clonotype was counted ten times or more. The gene calls are TRBV20-1 and TRBJ1-5; D is undetermined. Germline lookup yields CDR1 DFQATT and CDR2 SNEGSKA (reference sequence). V shed 6 bases and J shed 3 bases, with 12 bases lying between them. The CDR3 totals 13 residues. This chain's CDR3 is CSAPGGSNQPQHF. DNA for the CDR3: TGCAGTGCCCCAGGCGGATCCAATCAGCCCCAGCATTTT.

This sequence joins TRBV20-1 and TRBJ1-6; 10 positions match TRBD1. The CDR3 loop spans 18 amino acids. V lost 6 bases and J lost 0; bases outside the gene matches: 11. Germline V gene lookup returns CDR1 DFQATT and CDR2 SNEGSKA (reference sequence). The CDR3 loop reads CSAVSTGGFSSYNSPLHF. CDR3 bases: TGCAGTGCAGTATCGACAGGGGGCTTTAGCTCCTATAATTCACCCCTCCACTTT.

The chain couples TRBV27 to TRBJ1-6, with D maybe TRBD1 (5 bases). The CDR3 has 17 residues. CDR1 MNHEY and CDR2 SMNVEV come from the germline V gene (reference sequence). With 2 bases removed from V and 4 bases from J, the gap between germline ends came to 15 bases. The CDR3 spells CASSLGAKNLYNSPLHF. CDR3 sequence (DNA): TGTGCCAGCAGTTTAGGGGCCAAGAATTTATATAATTCACCCCTCCACTTT.

With regard to this clonotype: An end of the junction differs from the germline gene, which may be a read error. This sequence joins TRBV5-1 and TRBJ2-1, with 9 bases identical to TRBD1. The CDR3 spans 17 residues. Germline assignment: CDR1 SGHRS and CDR2 YFSETQ. Written as DNA, the CDR3 is TGCGCCAGCAGCACCCGGGACAGGGTGGTCCGCTACAATGAGCAGTGCTTC. It codes for CASSTRDRVVRYNEQCF.